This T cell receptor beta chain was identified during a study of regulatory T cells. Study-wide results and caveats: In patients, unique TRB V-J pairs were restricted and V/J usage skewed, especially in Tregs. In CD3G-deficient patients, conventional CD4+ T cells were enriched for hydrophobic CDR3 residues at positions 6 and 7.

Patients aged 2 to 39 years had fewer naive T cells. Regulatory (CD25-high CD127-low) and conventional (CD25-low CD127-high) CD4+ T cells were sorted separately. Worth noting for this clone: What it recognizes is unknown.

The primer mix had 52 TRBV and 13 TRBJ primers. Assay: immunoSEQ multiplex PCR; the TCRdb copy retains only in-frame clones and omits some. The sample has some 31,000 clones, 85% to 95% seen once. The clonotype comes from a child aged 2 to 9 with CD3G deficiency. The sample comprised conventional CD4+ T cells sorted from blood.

The CDR3 here is CASSPRQNYGYTF. CDR3 nucleotide sequence: TGTGCCAGTAGTCCGCGACAGAACTATGGCTACACCTTC. The chain is built from TRBV19 and TRBJ1-2; the D gene is possibly TRBD1 (5 bases). Trimming removed 5 bases from V and 2 bases from J, with 9 bases in between. Germline V gene sequence: CDR1 LNHDA, CDR2 SQIVND (reference sequence). The CDR3 is 13 amino acids.